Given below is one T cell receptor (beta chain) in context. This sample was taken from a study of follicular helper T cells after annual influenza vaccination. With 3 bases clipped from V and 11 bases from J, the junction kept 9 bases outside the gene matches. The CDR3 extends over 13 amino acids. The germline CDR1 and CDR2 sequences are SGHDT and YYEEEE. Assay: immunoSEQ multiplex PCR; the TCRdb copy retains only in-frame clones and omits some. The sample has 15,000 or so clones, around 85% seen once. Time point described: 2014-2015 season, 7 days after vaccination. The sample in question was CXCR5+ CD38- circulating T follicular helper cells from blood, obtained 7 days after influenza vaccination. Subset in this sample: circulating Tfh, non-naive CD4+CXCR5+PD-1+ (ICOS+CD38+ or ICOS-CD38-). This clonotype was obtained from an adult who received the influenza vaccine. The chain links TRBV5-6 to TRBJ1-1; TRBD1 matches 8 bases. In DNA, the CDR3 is TGTGCCAGCAGCTCCTCCGACAGGGGTCGGGCTTTCTTT. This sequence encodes CASSSSDRGRAFF.